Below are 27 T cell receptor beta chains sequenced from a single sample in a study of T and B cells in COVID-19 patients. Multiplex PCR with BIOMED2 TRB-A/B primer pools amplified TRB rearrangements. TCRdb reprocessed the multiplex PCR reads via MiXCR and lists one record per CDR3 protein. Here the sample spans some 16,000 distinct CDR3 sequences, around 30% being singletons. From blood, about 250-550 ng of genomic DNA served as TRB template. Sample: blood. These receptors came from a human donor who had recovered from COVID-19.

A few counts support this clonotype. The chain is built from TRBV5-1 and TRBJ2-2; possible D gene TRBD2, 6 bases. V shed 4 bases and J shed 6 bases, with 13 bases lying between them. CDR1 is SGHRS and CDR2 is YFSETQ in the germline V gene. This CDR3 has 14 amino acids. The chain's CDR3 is CASSGNSGAGELFF. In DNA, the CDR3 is TGCGCCAGCAGCGGGAATAGCGGCGCCGGGGAGCTGTTTTTT. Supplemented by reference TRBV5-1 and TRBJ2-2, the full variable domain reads KAGVTQTPRYLIKTRGQQVTLSCSPISGHRSVSWYQQTPGQGLQFLFEYFSETQRNKGNFPGRFSGRQFSNSRSEMNVSTLELGDSALYLCASSGNSGAGELFFGEGSRLTVL.

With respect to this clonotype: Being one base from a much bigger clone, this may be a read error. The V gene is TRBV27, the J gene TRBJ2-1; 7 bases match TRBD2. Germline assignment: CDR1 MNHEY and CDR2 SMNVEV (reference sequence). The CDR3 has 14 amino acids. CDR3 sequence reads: CASIPQGGVNELFF. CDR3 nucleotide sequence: TGTGCCAGCATCCCCCAGGGAGGGGTGAATGAGCTGTTCTTC.

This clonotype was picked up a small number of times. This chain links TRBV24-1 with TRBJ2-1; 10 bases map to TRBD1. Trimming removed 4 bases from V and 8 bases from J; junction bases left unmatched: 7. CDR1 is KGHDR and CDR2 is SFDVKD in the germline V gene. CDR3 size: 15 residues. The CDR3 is CATSDLGQGTHEQFF. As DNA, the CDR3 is TGTGCCACCAGTGACTTGGGACAGGGGACTCATGAGCAGTTCTTC.

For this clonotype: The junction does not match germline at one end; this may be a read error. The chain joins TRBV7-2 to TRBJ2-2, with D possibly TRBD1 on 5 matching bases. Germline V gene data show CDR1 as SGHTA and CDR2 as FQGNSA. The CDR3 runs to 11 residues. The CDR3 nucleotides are TGTGCCAGCAGCTCCGCCAGGGTACCTTTCTTT. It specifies CASSSARVPFF.

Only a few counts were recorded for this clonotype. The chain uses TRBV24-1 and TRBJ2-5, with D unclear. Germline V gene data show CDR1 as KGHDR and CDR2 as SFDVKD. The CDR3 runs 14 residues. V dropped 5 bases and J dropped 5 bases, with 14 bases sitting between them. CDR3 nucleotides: TGTGCCACCAGTGCTCCCCCGTCGGCGGAGACCCAGTACTTC. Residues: CATSAPPSAETQYF.

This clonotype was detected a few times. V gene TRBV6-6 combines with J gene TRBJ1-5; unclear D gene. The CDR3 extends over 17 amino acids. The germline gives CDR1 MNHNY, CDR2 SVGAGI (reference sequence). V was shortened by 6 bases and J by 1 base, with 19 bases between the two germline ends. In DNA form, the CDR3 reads TGTGCCAGCAGAGCTTTCCGGGAGGCTCTAAGCAATCAGCCCCAGCATTTT. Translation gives CASRAFREALSNQPQHF.

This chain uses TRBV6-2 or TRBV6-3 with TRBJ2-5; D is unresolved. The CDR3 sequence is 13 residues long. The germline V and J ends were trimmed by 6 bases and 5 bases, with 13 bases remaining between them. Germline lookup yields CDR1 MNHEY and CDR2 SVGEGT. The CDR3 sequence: CASSPPDLETQYF. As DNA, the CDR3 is TGTGCCAGCAGCCCGCCCGATCTGGAGACCCAGTACTTC.

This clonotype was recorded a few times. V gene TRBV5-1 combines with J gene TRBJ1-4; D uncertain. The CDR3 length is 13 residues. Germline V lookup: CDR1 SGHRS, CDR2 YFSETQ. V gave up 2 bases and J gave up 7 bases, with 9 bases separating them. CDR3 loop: CASSFDIGEKLFF. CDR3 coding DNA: TGCGCCAGCAGCTTTGATATTGGTGAAAAACTGTTTTTT.

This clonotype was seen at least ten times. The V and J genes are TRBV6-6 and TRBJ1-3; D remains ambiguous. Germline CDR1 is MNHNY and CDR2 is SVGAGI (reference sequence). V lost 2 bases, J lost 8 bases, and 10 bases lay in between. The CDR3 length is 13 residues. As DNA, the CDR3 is TGTGCCAGCAGTTACCTTCCTAGGGACACCATATATTTT. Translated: CASSYLPRDTIYF.

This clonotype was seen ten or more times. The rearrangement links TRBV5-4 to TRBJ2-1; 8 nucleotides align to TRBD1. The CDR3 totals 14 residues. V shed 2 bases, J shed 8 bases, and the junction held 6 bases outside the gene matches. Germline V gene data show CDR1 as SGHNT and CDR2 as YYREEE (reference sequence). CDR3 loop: CASSLRTGYDEQFF. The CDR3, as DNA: TGTGCCAGCAGCTTACGGACAGGGTACGATGAGCAGTTCTTC. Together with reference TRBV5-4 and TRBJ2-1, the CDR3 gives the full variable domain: ETGVTQSPTHLIKTRGQQVTLRCSSQSGHNTVSWYQQALGQGPQFIFQYYREEENGRGNFPPRFSGLQFPNYSSELNVNALELDDSALYLCASSLRTGYDEQFFGPGTRLTVL.

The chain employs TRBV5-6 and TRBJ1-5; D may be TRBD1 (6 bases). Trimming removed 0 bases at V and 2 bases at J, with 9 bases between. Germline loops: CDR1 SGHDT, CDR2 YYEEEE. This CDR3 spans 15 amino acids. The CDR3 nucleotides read TGTGCCAGCAGCTTGGACAGGGCGGGCAATCAGCCCCAGCATTTT. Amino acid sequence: CASSLDRAGNQPQHF.

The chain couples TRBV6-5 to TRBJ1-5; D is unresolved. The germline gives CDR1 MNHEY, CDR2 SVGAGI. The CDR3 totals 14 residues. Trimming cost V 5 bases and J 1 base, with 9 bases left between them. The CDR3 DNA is TGTGCCAGCAGTCCTCATGGGAGCAATCAGCCCCAGCATTTT. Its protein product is CASSPHGSNQPQHF.

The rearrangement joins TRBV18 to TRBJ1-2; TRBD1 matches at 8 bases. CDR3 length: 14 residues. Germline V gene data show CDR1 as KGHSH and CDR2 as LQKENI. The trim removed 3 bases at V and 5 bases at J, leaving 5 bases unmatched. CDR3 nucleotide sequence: TGTGCCAGCTCACCCGACACAGGGGGGTATGGCTACACCTTC. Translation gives CASSPDTGGYGYTF. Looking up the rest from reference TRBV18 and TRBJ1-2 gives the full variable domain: NAGVMQNPRHLVRRRGQEARLRCSPMKGHSHVYWYRQLPEEGLKFMVYLQKENIIDESGMPKERFSAEFPKEGPSILRIQQVVRGDSAAYFCASSPDTGGYGYTFGSGTRLTVV.

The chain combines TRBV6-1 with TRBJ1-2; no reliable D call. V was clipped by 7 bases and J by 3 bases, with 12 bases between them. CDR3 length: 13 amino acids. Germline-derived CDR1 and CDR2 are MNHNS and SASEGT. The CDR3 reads CASTLGKDYGYTF. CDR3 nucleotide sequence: TGTGCCAGCACCCTGGGAAAGGACTATGGCTACACCTTC.

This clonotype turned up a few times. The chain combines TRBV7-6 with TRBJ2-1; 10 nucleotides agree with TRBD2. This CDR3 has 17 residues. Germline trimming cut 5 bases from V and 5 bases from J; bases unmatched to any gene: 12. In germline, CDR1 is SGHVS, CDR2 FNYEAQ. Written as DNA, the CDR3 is TGTGCCAGCAGCGCCCTGAGCGGGGGGGCCCAGAACAATGAGCAGTTCTTC. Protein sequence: CASSALSGGAQNNEQFF.

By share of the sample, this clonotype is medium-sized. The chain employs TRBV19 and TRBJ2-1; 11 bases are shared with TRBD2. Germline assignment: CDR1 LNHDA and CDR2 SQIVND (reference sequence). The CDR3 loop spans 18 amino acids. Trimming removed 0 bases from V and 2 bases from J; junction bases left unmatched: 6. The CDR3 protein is CASSIEELAGVPYNEQFF. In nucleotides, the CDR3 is TGTGCCAGTAGTATAGAAGAACTAGCGGGGGTCCCCTACAATGAGCAGTTCTTC. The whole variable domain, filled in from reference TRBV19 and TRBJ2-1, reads DGGITQSPKYLFRKEGQNVTLSCEQNLNHDAMYWYRQDPGQGLRLIYYSQIVNDFQKGDIAEGYSVSREKKESFPLTVTSAQKNPTAFYLCASSIEELAGVPYNEQFFGPGTRLTVL.

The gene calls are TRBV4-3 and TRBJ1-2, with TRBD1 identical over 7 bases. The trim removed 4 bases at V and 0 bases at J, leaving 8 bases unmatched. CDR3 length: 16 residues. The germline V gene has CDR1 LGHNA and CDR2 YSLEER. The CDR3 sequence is CASSPGGQDANYGYTF. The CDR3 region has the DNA TGCGCCAGCAGCCCCGGCGGACAGGATGCTAACTATGGCTACACCTTC.

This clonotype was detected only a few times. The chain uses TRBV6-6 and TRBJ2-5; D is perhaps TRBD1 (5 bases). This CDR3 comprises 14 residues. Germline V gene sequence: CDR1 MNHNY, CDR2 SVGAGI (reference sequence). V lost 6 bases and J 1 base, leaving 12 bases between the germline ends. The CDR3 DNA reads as TGTGCCAGCAGATATGACAGAGCCCAAGAGACCCAGTACTTC. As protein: CASRYDRAQETQYF.

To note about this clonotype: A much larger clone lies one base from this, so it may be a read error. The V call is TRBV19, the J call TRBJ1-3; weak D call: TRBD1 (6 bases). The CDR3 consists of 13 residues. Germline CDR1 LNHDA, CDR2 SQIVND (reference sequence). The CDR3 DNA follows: TGTTCCAGTACACAGGGAACTGGAAACACCATATATTTT. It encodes CSSTQGTGNTIYF.

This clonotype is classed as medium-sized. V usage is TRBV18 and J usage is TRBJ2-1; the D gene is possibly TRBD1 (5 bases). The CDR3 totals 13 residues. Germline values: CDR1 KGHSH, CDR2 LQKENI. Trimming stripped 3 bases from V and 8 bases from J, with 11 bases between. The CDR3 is CASSPRIGDEQFF. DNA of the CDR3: TGTGCCAGCTCACCGCGGATAGGGGATGAGCAGTTCTTC.

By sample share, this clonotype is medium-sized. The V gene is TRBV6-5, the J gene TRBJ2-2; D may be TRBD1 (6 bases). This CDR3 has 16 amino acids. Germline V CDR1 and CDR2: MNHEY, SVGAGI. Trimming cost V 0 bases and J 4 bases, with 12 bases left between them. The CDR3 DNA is TGTGCCAGCAGTTACTCGAGGACAGTATTCACCGGGGAGCTGTTTTTT. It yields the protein CASSYSRTVFTGELFF.

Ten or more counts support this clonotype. CDR3 bases: TGTGCCAGCAGCTTACAGGGGACGGTCAATGAGCAGTTCTTC. This gives the protein CASSLQGTVNEQFF. The genes are TRBV5-4 and TRBJ2-1, with TRBD1 matching 7 bases. Germline V gene lookup returns CDR1 SGHNT and CDR2 YYREEE (reference sequence). Germline trimming cut 2 bases from V and 6 bases from J; bases unmatched to any gene: 5. This CDR3 has 14 amino acids. The full variable domain, with the rest looked up from reference TRBV5-4 and TRBJ2-1, is ETGVTQSPTHLIKTRGQQVTLRCSSQSGHNTVSWYQQALGQGPQFIFQYYREEENGRGNFPPRFSGLQFPNYSSELNVNALELDDSALYLCASSLQGTVNEQFFGPGTRLTVL.

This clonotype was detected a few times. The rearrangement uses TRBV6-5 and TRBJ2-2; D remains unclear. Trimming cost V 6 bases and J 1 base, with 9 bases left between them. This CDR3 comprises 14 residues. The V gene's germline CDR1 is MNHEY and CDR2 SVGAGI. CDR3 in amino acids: CASRIGQNTGELFF. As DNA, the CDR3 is TGTGCCAGCAGGATCGGGCAGAACACCGGGGAGCTGTTTTTT.

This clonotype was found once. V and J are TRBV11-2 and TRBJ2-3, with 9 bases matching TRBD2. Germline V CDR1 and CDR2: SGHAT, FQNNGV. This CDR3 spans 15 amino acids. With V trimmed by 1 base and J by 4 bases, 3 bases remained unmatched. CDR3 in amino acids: CASSLGGGASDTQYF. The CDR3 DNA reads TGTGCCAGCAGCTTAGGCGGGGGGGCCTCAGATACGCAGTATTTT. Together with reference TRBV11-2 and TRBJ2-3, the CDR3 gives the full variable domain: EAGVAQSPRYKIIEKRQSVAFWCNPISGHATLYWYQQILGQGPKLLIQFQNNGVVDDSQLPKDRFSAERLKGVDSTLKIQPAKLEDSAVYLCASSLGGGASDTQYFGPGTRLTVL.

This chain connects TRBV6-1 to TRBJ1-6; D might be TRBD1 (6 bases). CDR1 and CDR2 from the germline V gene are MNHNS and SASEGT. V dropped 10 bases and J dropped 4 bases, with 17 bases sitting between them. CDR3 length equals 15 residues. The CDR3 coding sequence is TGTGCCACCTCACAAGCAGGGGTATATAATTCACCCCTCCACTTT. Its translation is CATSQAGVYNSPLHF.

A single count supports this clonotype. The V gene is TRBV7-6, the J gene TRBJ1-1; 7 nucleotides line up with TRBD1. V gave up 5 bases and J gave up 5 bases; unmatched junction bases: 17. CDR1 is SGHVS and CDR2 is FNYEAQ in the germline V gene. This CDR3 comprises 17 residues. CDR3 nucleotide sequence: TGTGCCAGCAGCAACAGGGGAGGAAGTCGATTTTCGACTGAAGCTTTCTTT. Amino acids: CASSNRGGSRFSTEAFF. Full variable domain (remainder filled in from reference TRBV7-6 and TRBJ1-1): GAGVSQSPRYKVTKRGQDVALRCDPISGHVSLYWYRQALGQGPEFLTYFNYEAQQDKSGLPNDRFSAERPEGSISTLTIQRTEQRDSAMYRCASSNRGGSRFSTEAFFGQGTRLTVV.

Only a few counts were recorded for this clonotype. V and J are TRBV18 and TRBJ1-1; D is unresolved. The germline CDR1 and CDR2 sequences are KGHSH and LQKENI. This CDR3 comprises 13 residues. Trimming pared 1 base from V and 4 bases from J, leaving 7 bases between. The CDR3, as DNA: TGTGCCAGCTCACCACAGGGTCGCACTGAAGCTTTCTTT. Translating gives CASSPQGRTEAFF.